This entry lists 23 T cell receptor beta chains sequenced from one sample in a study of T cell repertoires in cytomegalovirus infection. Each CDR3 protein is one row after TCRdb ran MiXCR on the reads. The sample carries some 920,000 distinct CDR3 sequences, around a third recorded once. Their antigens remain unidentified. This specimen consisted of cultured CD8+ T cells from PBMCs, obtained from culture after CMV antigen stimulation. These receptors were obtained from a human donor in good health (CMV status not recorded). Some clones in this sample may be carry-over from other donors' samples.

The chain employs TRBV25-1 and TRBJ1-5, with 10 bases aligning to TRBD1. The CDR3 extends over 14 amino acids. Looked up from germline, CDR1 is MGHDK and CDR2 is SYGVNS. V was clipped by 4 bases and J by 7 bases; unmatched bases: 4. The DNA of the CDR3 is TGTGCCAGCAGTGTCGGGACAGGGGTACAGCCCCAGCATTTT. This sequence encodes CASSVGTGVQPQHF. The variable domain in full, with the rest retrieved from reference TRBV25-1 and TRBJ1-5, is EADIYQTPRYLVIGTGKKITLECSQTMGHDKMYWYQQDPGMELHLIHYSYGVNSTEKGDLSSESTVSRIRTEHFPLTLESARPSHTSQYLCASSVGTGVQPQHFGDGTRLSIL.

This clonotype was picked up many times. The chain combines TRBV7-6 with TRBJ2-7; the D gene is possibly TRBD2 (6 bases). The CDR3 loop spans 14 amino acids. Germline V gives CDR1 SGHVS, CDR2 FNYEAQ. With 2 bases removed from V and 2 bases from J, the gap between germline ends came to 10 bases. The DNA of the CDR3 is TGTGCCAGCAGCTTAATGGGGGGTACCTACGAGCAGTACTTC. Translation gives CASSLMGGTYEQYF.

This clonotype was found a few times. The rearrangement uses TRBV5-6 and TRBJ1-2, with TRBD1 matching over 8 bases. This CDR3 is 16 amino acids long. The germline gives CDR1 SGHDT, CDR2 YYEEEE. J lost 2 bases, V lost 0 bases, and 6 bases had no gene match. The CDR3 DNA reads TGTGCCAGCAGCTTGGGACAGGGGTTGGGAAACTATGGCTACACCTTC. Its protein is CASSLGQGLGNYGYTF.

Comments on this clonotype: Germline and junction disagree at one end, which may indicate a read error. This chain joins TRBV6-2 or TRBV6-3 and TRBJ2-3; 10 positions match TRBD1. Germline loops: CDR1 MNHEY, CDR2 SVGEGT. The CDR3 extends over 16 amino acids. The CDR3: CTSSSLRDRGADTQYF. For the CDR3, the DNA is TGTACCAGCAGTTCGCTCCGGGACAGGGGTGCAGATACGCAGTATTTT.

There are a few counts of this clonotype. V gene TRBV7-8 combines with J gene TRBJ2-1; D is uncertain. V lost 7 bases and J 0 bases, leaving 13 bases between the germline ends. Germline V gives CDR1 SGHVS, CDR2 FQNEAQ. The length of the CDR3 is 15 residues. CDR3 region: CASTQEASSYNEQFF. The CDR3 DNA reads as TGTGCCAGCACCCAAGAAGCGAGCTCCTACAATGAGCAGTTCTTC. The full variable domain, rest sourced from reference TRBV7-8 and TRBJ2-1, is GAGVSQSPRYKVAKRGQDVALRCDPISGHVSLFWYQQALGQGPEFLTYFQNEAQLDKSGLPSDRFFAERPEGSVSTLKIQRTQQEDSAVYLCASTQEASSYNEQFFGPGTRLTVL.

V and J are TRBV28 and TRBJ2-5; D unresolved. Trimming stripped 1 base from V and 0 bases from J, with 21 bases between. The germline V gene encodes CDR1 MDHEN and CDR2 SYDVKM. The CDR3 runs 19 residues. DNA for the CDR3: TGTGCCAGCAGTTTATACGGTTTGATGGACGACAAGTACCAAGAGACCCAGTACTTC. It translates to CASSLYGLMDDKYQETQYF.

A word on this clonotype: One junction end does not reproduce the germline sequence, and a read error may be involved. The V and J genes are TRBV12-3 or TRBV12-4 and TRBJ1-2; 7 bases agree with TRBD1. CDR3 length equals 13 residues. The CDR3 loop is CASSPRQGDGCTF. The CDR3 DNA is TGTGCCAGCAGTCCTAGACAGGGTGATGGCTGCACCTTC.

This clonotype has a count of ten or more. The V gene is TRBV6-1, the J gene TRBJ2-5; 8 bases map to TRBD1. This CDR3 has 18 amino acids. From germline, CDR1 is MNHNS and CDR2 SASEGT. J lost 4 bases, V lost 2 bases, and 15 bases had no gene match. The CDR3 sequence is CASSEWLVAGGEVETQYF. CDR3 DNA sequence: TGTGCCAGCAGTGAATGGCTAGTTGCAGGGGGCGAAGTAGAGACCCAGTACTTC.

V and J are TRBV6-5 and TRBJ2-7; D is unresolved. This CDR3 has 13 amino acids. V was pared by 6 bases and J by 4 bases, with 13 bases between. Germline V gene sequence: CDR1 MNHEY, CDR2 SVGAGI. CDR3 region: CASSLTLGYEQYF. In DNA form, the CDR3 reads TGTGCCAGCAGCTTAACACTGGGATACGAGCAGTACTTC.

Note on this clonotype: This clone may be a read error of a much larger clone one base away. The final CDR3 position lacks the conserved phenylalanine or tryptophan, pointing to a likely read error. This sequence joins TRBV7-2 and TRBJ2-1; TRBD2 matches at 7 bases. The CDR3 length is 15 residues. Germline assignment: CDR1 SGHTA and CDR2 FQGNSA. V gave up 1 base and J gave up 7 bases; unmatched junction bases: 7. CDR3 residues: CASSLGWGGDNEQFS. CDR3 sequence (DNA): TGTGCCAGCAGCTTAGGGTGGGGGGGAGATAATGAGCAGTTCTCC.

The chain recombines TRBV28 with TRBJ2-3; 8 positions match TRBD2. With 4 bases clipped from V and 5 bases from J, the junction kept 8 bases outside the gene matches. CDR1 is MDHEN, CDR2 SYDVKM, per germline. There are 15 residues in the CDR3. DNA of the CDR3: TGTGCCAGCAGTTATAGGGCGGGGGGCAAAGATACGCAGTATTTT. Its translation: CASSYRAGGKDTQYF.

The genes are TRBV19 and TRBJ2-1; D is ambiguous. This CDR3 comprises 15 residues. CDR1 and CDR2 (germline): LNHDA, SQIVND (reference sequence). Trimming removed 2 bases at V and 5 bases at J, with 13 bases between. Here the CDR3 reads CASSISVGDHNEQFF. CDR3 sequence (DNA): TGTGCCAGTAGTATATCAGTGGGCGACCACAATGAGCAGTTCTTC.

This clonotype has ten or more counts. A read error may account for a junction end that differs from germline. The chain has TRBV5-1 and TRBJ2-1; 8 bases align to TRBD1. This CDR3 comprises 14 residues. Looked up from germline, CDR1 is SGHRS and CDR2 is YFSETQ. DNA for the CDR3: TGTGCCAGCAGCCTCGGGCAGGGGGCTGATGAGCAGTTCTTC. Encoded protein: CASSLGQGADEQFF.

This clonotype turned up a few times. The CDR3 nucleotides are TGCGCCAGCAGCCAAGACGGCAGGGCTCGCAATCAGCCCCAGCATTTT. Protein: CASSQDGRARNQPQHF. J is TRBJ1-5 and V is TRBV4-3; weak D call: TRBD1 (5 bases). The CDR3 is made up of 16 amino acids. Germline V gene data show CDR1 as LGHNA and CDR2 as YSLEER. The V and J ends lost 0 bases and 2 bases respectively, with 11 bases between them.

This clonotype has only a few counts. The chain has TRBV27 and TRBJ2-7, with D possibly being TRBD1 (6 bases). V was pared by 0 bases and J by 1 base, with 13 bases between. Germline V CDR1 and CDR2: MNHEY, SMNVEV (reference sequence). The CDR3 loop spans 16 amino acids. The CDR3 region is CASSLSSGEKSYEQYF. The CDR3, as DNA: TGTGCCAGCAGTTTATCCTCAGGGGAAAAATCCTACGAGCAGTACTTC.

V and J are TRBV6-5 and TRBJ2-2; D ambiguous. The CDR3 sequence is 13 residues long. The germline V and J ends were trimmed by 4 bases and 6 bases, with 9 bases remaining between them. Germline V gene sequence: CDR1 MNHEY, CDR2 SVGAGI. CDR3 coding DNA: TGTGCCAGCAGTTTGCAGGCGGCCGGGGAGCTGTTTTTT. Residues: CASSLQAAGELFF.

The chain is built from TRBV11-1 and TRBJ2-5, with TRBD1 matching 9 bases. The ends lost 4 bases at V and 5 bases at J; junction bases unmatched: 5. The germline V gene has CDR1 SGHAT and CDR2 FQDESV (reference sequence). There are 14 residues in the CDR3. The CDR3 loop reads CASSSGQGWETQYF. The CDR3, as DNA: TGTGCCAGCAGCTCGGGACAGGGTTGGGAGACCCAGTACTTC.

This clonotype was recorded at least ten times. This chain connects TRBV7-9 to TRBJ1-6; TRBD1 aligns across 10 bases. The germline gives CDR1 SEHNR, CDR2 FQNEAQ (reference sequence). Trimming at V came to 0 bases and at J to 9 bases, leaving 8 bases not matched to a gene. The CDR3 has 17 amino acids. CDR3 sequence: CASSLATGGAGGSPLHF. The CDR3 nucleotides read TGTGCCAGCAGCTTAGCGACAGGGGGCGCAGGGGGTTCACCCCTCCACTTT. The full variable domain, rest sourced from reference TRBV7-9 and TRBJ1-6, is DTGVSQNPRHKITKRGQNVTFRCDPISEHNRLYWYRQTLGQGPEFLTYFQNEAQLEKSRLLSDRFSAERPKGSFSTLEIQRTEQGDSAMYLCASSLATGGAGGSPLHFGNGTRLTVT.

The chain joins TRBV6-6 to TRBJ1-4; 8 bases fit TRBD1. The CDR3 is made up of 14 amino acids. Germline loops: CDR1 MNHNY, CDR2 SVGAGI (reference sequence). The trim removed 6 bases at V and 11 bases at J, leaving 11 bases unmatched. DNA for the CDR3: TGTGCCAGCAGCCGAGGACAGGGAAAAGGGAAACTGTTTTTT. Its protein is CASSRGQGKGKLFF.

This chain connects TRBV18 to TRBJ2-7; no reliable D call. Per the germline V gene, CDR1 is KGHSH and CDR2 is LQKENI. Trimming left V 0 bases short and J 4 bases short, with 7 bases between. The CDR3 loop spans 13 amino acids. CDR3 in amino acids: CASSPPDKYEQYV. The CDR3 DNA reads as TGTGCCAGCTCACCACCAGACAAATACGAGCAGTACGTC.

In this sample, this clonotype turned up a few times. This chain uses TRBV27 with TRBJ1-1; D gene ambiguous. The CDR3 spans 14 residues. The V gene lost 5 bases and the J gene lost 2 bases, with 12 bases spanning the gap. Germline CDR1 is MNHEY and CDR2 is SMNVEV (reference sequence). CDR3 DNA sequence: TGTGCCAGCAGTCAAACGGACGGCAACACTGAAGCTTTCTTT. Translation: CASSQTDGNTEAFF.

CDR3 amino acids: CAVRPAAIPYRYTF. The CDR3 region has the DNA TGTGCCGTACGACCGGCCGCGATACCTTATCGCTACACCTTC. V usage is TRBV7-9 and J usage is TRBJ1-2; D unclear. This CDR3 is built from 14 residues. Germline CDR1 SEHNR, CDR2 FQNEAQ (reference sequence). V was clipped by 11 bases and J by 9 bases, with 25 bases between them. Using reference TRBV7-9 and TRBJ1-2 for the parts outside the CDR3, the full variable domain is DTGVSQNPRHKITKRGQNVTFRCDPISEHNRLYWYRQTLGQGPEFLTYFQNEAQLEKSRLLSDRFSAERPKGSFSTLEIQRTEQGDSAMYLCAVRPAAIPYRYTFGSGTRLTVV.

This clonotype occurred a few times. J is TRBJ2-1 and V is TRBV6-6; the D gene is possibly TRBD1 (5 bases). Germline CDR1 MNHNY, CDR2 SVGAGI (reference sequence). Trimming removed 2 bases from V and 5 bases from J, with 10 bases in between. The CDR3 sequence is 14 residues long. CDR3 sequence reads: CASSYTDKDNEQFF. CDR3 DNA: TGTGCCAGCAGTTACACGGACAAAGACAATGAGCAGTTCTTC.